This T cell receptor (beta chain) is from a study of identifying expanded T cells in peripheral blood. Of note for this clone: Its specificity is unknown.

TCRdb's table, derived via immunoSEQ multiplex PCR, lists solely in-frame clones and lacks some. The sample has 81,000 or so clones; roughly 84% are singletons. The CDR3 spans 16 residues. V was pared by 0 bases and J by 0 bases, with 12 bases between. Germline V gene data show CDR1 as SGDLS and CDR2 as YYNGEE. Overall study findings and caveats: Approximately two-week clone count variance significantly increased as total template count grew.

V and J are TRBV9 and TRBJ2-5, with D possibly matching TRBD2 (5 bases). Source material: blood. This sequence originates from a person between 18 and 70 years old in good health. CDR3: CASSVEVSAYQETQYF. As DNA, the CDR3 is TGTGCCAGCAGCGTAGAAGTTAGCGCCTACCAAGAGACCCAGTACTTC.